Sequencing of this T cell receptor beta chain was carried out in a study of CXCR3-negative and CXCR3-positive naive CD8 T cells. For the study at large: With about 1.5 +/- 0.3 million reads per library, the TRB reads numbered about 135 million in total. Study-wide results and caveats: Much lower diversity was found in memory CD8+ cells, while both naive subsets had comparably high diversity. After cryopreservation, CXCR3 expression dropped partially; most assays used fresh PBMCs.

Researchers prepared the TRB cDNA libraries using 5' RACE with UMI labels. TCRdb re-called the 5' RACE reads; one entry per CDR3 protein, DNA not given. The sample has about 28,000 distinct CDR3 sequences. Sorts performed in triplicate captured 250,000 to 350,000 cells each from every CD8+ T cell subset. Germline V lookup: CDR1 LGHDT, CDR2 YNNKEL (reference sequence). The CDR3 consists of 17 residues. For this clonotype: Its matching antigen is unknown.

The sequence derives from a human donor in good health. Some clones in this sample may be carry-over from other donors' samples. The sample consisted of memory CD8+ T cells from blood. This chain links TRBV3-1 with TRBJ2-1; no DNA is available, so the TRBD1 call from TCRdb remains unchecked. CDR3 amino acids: CASSQDWTGGDYNEQFF.